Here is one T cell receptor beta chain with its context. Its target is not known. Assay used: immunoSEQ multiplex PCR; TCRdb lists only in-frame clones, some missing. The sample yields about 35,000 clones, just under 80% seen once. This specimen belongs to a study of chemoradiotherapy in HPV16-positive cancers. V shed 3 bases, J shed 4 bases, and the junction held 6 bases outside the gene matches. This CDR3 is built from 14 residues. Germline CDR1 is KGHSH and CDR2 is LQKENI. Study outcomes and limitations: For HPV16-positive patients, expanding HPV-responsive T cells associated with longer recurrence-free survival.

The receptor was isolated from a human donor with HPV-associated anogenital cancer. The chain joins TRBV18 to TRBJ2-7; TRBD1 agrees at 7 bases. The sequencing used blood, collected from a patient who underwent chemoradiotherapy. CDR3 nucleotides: TGTGCCAGCTCACCGTCAGGGGGAAGGTACGAGCAGTACTTC. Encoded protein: CASSPSGGRYEQYF.